The subject of this entry is one T cell receptor (beta chain). Its target is unknown. The sample originates from a study of vaccination effects on CD4 cells after COVID-19. Whole-study context: Participants were vaccinated with two doses of either the BNT162b2 or mRNA-1273 vaccine.

The ViraFEST assay expanded antigen-specific CD4+ T cells with viral peptide pools before sequencing. The culture ran for around 10 days before CD4+ T cells were isolated. People in the vaccine group had not been infected with SARS-CoV-2 before, and their nucleocapsid antibodies were negative. A half-medium replacement with IL-2 medium was carried out on days 3 and 7. The V gene lost 6 bases and the J gene lost 6 bases, with 12 bases spanning the gap. The CDR3 is made up of 13 amino acids. Germline V lookup: CDR1 MNHNY, CDR2 SVGAGI (reference sequence). The protocol was immunoSEQ multiplex PCR, while the TCRdb copy is restricted to in-frame clones and leaves out a portion. The sample lists fewer than 40,000 clones; approximately 68% were seen once.

The clonotype comes from a human donor who received a COVID-19 vaccine. The rearrangement links TRBV6-6 to TRBJ2-1, with D perhaps matching TRBD2 (6 bases). Here the sequenced sample was CD4+ T cells from PBMCs cultured with HCoV-229E spike peptides, taken before COVID-19 vaccination. Here the CDR3 DNA reads TGTGCCAGCAGGGGGACTGGTAGCAATGAGCAGTTCTTC. Protein product: CASRGTGSNEQFF.